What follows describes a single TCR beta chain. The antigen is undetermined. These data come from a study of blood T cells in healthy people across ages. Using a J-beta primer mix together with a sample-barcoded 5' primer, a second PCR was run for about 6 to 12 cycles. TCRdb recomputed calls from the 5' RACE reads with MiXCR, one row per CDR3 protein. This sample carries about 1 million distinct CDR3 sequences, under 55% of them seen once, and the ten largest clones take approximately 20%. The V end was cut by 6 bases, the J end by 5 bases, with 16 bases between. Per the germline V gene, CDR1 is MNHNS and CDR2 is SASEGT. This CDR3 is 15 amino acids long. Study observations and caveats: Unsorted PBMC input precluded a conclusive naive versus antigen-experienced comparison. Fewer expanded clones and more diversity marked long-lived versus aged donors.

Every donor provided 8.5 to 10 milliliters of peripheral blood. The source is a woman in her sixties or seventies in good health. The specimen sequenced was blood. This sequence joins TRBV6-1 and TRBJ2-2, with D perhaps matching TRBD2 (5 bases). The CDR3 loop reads CASSPLGRTTGELFF. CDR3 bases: TGTGCCAGCAGCCCTTTAGGACGGACTACCGGGGAGCTGTTTTTT.